The 9 T cell receptor beta chains below were found in one sample sequenced in a study of CD8 T cells in Susac syndrome. Random hexamers were used to reverse transcribe an amount of about 0.45 to 1 ug RNA. TCRdb itself ran the immunoSEQ multiplex PCR reads through MiXCR, one entry per CDR3 protein. The sample lists roughly 120,000 distinct CDR3 sequences, 94% occurring once. Sequences were obtained from CD4+ T cells from PBMCs. Every receptor here comes from a human donor with multiple sclerosis.

J is TRBJ2-1 and V is TRBV23-1, with 8 bases lining up with TRBD1. TRBV23-1 is an ORF, and what it does is uncertain. V lost 4 bases to trimming and J lost 8 bases; unmatched junction nucleotides: 16. The CDR3 is 17 residues long. The CDR3: CASSRAGQGSWFDEQFF. The CDR3 DNA follows: TGCGCCAGCAGTCGCGCCGGACAGGGAAGCTGGTTTGATGAGCAGTTCTTC.

The chain links TRBV2 to TRBJ1-1; TRBD1 matches 7 bases. The CDR3 is made up of 14 amino acids. V lost 7 bases and J lost 7; bases outside the gene matches: 12. Germline-derived CDR1 and CDR2 are SNHLY and FYNNEI. The CDR3 protein is CASTLREGAGEAFF. For the CDR3, the DNA is TGTGCCAGCACCCTAAGGGAGGGGGCAGGTGAAGCTTTCTTT. Full variable domain (remainder filled in from reference TRBV2 and TRBJ1-1): EPEVTQTPSHQVTQMGQEVILRCVPISNHLYFYWYRQILGQKVEFLVSFYNNEISEKSEIFDDQFSVERPDGSNFTLKIRSTKLEDSAMYFCASTLREGAGEAFFGQGTRLTVV.

The chain couples TRBV6-5 to TRBJ2-7; the D gene is possibly TRBD2 (6 bases). V lost 2 bases, J lost 5 bases, and 16 bases lay in between. The CDR3 extends over 15 amino acids. Germline V gene sequence: CDR1 MNHEY, CDR2 SVGAGI. In nucleotides, the CDR3 is TGTGCCAGCAGTTACGGGGGGTCCGTCCTCCACGAGCAGTACTTC. Residues: CASSYGGSVLHEQYF.

The rearrangement links TRBV6-2 or TRBV6-3 to TRBJ1-1; the D gene is possibly TRBD1 (5 bases). The CDR3 is made up of 15 amino acids. Germline V CDR1 and CDR2: MNHEY, SVGEGT. V was pared by 0 bases and J by 7 bases, with 15 bases between. The CDR3 spells CASSYSIWGTLEAFF. CDR3 DNA sequence: TGTGCCAGCAGTTACTCGATATGGGGGACCCTTGAAGCTTTCTTT.

The chain couples TRBV20-1 to TRBJ2-3; 7 bases fit TRBD1. The V and J ends lost 5 bases and 0 bases, in that order; junction bases with no gene match: 8. The CDR3 extends over 15 amino acids. CDR1 DFQATT and CDR2 SNEGSKA come from the germline V gene (reference sequence). Here the CDR3 DNA reads TGCAGTGCTGAAGACAGGGCTTCTAGCACAGATACGCAGTATTTT. Translated, it gives CSAEDRASSTDTQYF.

The rearrangement joins TRBV11-2 to TRBJ2-6, with D perhaps given as TRBD1 or TRBD2 (6 bases each). The germline CDR1 and CDR2 sequences are SGHAT and FQNNGV. CDR3 length: 16 amino acids. The V end was cut by 5 bases, the J end by 4 bases, with 15 bases between. The DNA of the CDR3 is TGTGCCAGCAGCCCTAGGGGGGCAAGCGGGGCCAACGTCCTGACTTTC. Protein: CASSPRGASGANVLTF.

The chain has TRBV7-9 and TRBJ2-5; 8 nucleotides align to TRBD1. CDR3 size: 15 residues. J was trimmed by 4 bases and V by 1 base; bases with no gene match: 5. Germline V CDR1 and CDR2: SEHNR, FQNEAQ (reference sequence). The CDR3 spells CASSLVGDRRETQYF. CDR3 DNA sequence: TGTGCCAGCAGCTTAGTCGGGGACAGGAGAGAGACCCAGTACTTC.

V gene TRBV5-4 combines with J gene TRBJ1-1; no definite D call. This CDR3 region has 16 residues. Germline V gene lookup returns CDR1 SGHNT and CDR2 YYREEE (reference sequence). V lost 0 bases to trimming and J lost 4 bases, with 16 bases between them. Written as DNA, the CDR3 is TGTGCCAGCAGCTTGGCCTCTCTTGCGGGATCCACTGAAGCTTTCTTT. This translates into CASSLASLAGSTEAFF.

This sequence joins TRBV15 and TRBJ2-5, with a weak D call TRBD2 (6 bases). The CDR3 contains 15 residues. Per germline, CDR1 LNHNV and CDR2 YYDKDF (reference sequence). V gave up 0 bases and J gave up 2 bases, with 10 bases separating them. DNA of the CDR3: TGTGCCACCAGCAGAGATCAAGGACTACAAGAGACCCAGTACTTC. Its translation is CATSRDQGLQETQYF.